Listed below are T cell receptor beta chains from one sample, sequenced in a study of high-grade serous ovarian cancer treatment subgroups. The data were produced by immunoSEQ multiplex PCR, yet TCRdb's version contains in-frame clones alone and is incomplete. Of about 7,800 clones in the sample, 62% are singletons; the top ten hold approximately 5.9%. Sequenced material: tumor tissue. The source is a human donor with high-grade serous ovarian cancer. CDR3s include the opening cysteine and the closing phenylalanine or tryptophan. A D gene is named only where the DNA matches it firmly. The size entry is marked missing in some rows and otherwise reads once, few, many or a size class.

>TRBV7-3|-|TRBJ2-1|-
TGTGCCAGCAGCTTAAGGTCGGTACCCCCTGACAATGAGCAGTTCTTC
CASSLRSVPPDNEQFF
>TRBV7-2|-|TRBJ2-2|-
TGTGCCAGCAGCTTAGGGGGCCGCGGGGAGCTGTTTTTT
CASSLGGRGELFF
>TRBV29-1|few|TRBJ1-1|-
TGCAGCGTTGAAATTCGGCGAATCGAGGGGACTGAAGCTTTCTTT
CSVEIRRIEGTEAFF
>TRBV7-3|-|TRBJ2-3|-
TGTGCCAGCAGCTGCTCTTGGACAGATACGCAGTATTTT
CASSCSWTDTQYF
>TRBV5-6|once|TRBJ1-6|-
TGTGCCAGCAGCTTCGGGGGGCGAAATTCACCCCTCCACTTT
CASSFGGRNSPLHF
>TRBV6-6|-|TRBJ2-3|-
TGTGCCAGCAGCTCCTTAGCAGATACGCAGTATTTT
CASSSLADTQYF
>TRBV7-2|-|TRBJ2-5|TRBD2
TGTGCCAGCAGCTTAGGTCACCTAGCGGTGGAGACCCAGTACTTC
CASSLGHLAVETQYF
>TRBV5-4|-|TRBJ2-5|-
TGTGCCAGCAGCCCGGGGAGCCAGCAAGAGACCCAGTACTTC
CASSPGSQQETQYF
>TRBV2|-|TRBJ2-3|TRBD2
TGTGCCAGCAGCCCCCGGGGGGTCACAGATACGCAGTATTTT
CASSPRGVTDTQYF
>TRBV10-3|few|TRBJ1-5|-
TGTGCCATCAGTGAGTTAGGGGATAATCAGCCCCAGCATTTT
CAISELGDNQPQHF
>TRBV11-3|-|TRBJ1-1|-
TGTGCCAGCAGCCTGGACGGGAACACTGAAGCTTTCTTT
CASSLDGNTEAFF
>TRBV7-2|-|TRBJ2-3|-
TGTGCCAGCAGCTTACGAAGATCTAGCACAGATACGCAGTATTTT
CASSLRRSSTDTQYF
>TRBV27|few|TRBJ2-3|-
TGTGCCAGCAGTTTCGCCATCGGGGATACGCAGTATTTT
CASSFAIGDTQYF
>TRBV5-1|few|TRBJ2-7|TRBD2
TGCGCCAGCAGCTTAACTAGCGGGAGGACTTACGAGCAGTACTTC
CASSLTSGRTYEQYF
>TRBV2|-|TRBJ2-3|-
TGTGCCAGCAGTCCGAATGGGGTAGGGACAGATACGCAGTATTTT
CASSPNGVGTDTQYF
>TRBV6-6|-|TRBJ1-1|-
TGTGCCAGCAGTTACCGTGGGGGGGCGACTGAAGCTTTCTTT
CASSYRGGATEAFF
>TRBV7-6|-|TRBJ2-6|TRBD1
TGTGCCAGCAGCCGAGTGGCCCCAGGGGGCGGGTGGGCCAACGTCCTGACTTTC
CASSRVAPGGGWANVLTF
>TRBV6-6|few|TRBJ2-2|TRBD2
TGTGCCAGCAGTTACGGGGGACTAGCGAACACCGGGGAGCTGTTTTTT
CASSYGGLANTGELFF
>TRBV5-1|-|TRBJ2-1|TRBD2
TGCGCCAGCAGCTCCTCCGGGACTAGCGCTAGGAATGAGCAGTTCTTC
CASSSSGTSARNEQFF
>TRBV21-1|medium-sized|TRBJ2-7|-
TGTGCCAGCAGCGGGTACAGGGTACTCGAGCAGTACTTC
CASSGYRVLEQYF
>TRBV6-6|-|TRBJ1-5|-
TGTGCCAGCAGTTATCGCAGGTCGAGCGATCAGCCCCAGCATTTT
CASSYRRSSDQPQHF
>TRBV28|-|TRBJ1-1|-
TGTGCCAGCAGCCTTCCGGGGCTGAACACTGAAGCTTTCTTT
CASSLPGLNTEAFF
>TRBV27|-|TRBJ2-1|-
TGTGCCAGCAGTTTCAACGGCGAGCCCTACAATGAGCAGTTCTTC
CASSFNGEPYNEQFF
>TRBV6-4|-|TRBJ2-7|-
TGTGCCAGCAGTGGACCCGGGACACATAAACACGAGCAGTACTTC
CASSGPGTHKHEQYF
>TRBV29-1|-|TRBJ1-2|-
TGCAGCGTTGAAACAAGGGCCACTAGCTATGGCTACACCTTC
CSVETRATSYGYTF
>TRBV21-1|-|TRBJ2-6|-
TGTGCCAGCAGCAAAGACTCGGCACCTTCCGCCAACGTCCTGACTTTC
CASSKDSAPSANVLTF
>TRBV9|-|TRBJ2-7|TRBD1
TGTGCCAGCAGCGCTTCCGGGACAGCGACCTACGAGCAGTACTTC
CASSASGTATYEQYF
>TRBV6-1|-|TRBJ1-3|TRBD1
TGTGCCGGCGGGACAGGGTACGGAAACACCATATATTTT
CAGGTGYGNTIYF
>TRBV28|-|TRBJ2-5|-
TGTGCCAGCAGCAAGGGGCAGATGCGAGAGACCCAGTACTTC
CASSKGQMRETQYF